The 27 T cell receptor beta chains presented below share a single source sample, sequenced in a study of blood T cell repertoires in COVID-19. Data came from immunoSEQ multiplex PCR; TCRdb stores just in-frame clones and leaves some out. The sample carries more than 85,000 clones, over 75% recorded once. The sequencing sample was made of peripheral blood. Receptor source: a human donor in a cohort sampled during active COVID-19.

The chain carries TRBV19 and TRBJ2-7, with D possibly matching TRBD1 (6 bases). The length of the CDR3 is 16 residues. Germline V gives CDR1 LNHDA, CDR2 SQIVND (reference sequence). Trimming took off 1 base at V and 3 bases at J, with 16 bases between the two ends. Written as DNA, the CDR3 is TGTGCCAGTAGTATAGTACTTTCCAGGGGCAACTACGAGCAGTACTTC. Encoded protein: CASSIVLSRGNYEQYF.

This clone was found once. This chain joins TRBV3-1 (or the pseudogene TRBV3-2) and TRBJ1-2; a weak D match, TRBD1 (5 bases). The CDR3 has 16 residues. Trimming took off 0 bases at V and 8 bases at J, with 19 bases between the two ends. CDR1 and CDR2 from the germline V gene are LGHDT and YNNKEL (reference sequence). For the CDR3, the DNA is TGTGCCAGCAGCCAAGAAGGGGACTGGCGAATAAAGGGCTACACCTTC. This sequence encodes CASSQEGDWRIKGYTF.

The J gene is TRBJ1-4, the V gene TRBV5-4; 11 positions agree with TRBD1. This CDR3 comprises 15 residues. The germline V gene encodes CDR1 SGHNT and CDR2 YYREEE (reference sequence). The trim removed 4 bases at V and 7 bases at J, leaving 6 bases unmatched. In nucleotides, the CDR3 is TGTGCCAGCAGCGACGGACAGGGGGCGGGTGAAAAACTGTTTTTT. This encodes CASSDGQGAGEKLFF. Variable domain in full (rest from reference TRBV5-4 and TRBJ1-4): ETGVTQSPTHLIKTRGQQVTLRCSSQSGHNTVSWYQQALGQGPQFIFQYYREEENGRGNFPPRFSGLQFPNYSSELNVNALELDDSALYLCASSDGQGAGEKLFFGSGTQLSVL.

V and J are TRBV10-3 and TRBJ1-6, with a tentative D call TRBD1 (6 bases). Deletions cut 6 bases from V and 7 bases from J, with 13 bases between. This CDR3 region has 14 residues. CDR1 is ENHRY, CDR2 SYGVKD, per germline. CDR3 sequence reads: CAIRQGTKNSPLHF. The CDR3 coding sequence is TGTGCCATCAGACAAGGGACAAAAAATTCACCCCTCCACTTT.

The chain couples TRBV27 to TRBJ2-2; 7 nucleotides match TRBD1. This CDR3 has 16 amino acids. The J segment lost 5 bases and the V segment lost 5 bases, leaving 11 bases of the junction unmatched. In germline, CDR1 is MNHEY, CDR2 SMNVEV (reference sequence). The CDR3 loop is CASSKLTTGSTGELFF. In DNA form, the CDR3 reads TGTGCCAGCAGTAAACTCACGACAGGGTCGACCGGGGAGCTGTTTTTT.

This chain joins TRBV5-1 and TRBJ2-5, with TRBD1 as a possible D gene (5 bases). CDR1 is SGHRS, CDR2 YFSETQ, per germline. The CDR3 spans 14 residues. The V end lost 1 base, the J end lost 1 base, and 8 bases lay between the germline ends. As DNA, the CDR3 is TGCGCCAGCAGCTTGCTGGGGCCCCAAGAGACCCAGTACTTC. This sequence encodes CASSLLGPQETQYF.

The chain carries TRBV9 and TRBJ2-2; the match to TRBD1 covers 8 bases. CDR3 length: 17 residues. V was pared by 0 bases and J by 6 bases, with 10 bases of the junction left unmatched. Germline V CDR1 and CDR2: SGDLS, YYNGEE. The CDR3 spells CASSVATARGLSGELFF. The CDR3 DNA sequence: TGTGCCAGCAGCGTAGCTACCGCCAGGGGGCTGTCCGGGGAGCTGTTTTTT. Supplemented by reference TRBV9 and TRBJ2-2, the full variable domain reads DSGVTQTPKHLITATGQRVTLRCSPRSGDLSVYWYQQSLDQGLQFLIQYYNGEERAKGNILERFSAQQFPDLHSELNLSSLELGDSALYFCASSVATARGLSGELFFGEGSRLTVL.

The chain has TRBV5-1 and TRBJ1-6; D gene uncertain. This CDR3 is built from 15 residues. The germline V and J ends were trimmed by 4 bases and 3 bases, with 11 bases remaining between them. CDR1 SGHRS and CDR2 YFSETQ come from the germline V gene. CDR3 sequence reads: CASSHRSGYNSPLHF. In DNA, the CDR3 is TGCGCCAGCAGCCACCGGTCAGGCTATAATTCACCCCTCCACTTT. The complete variable domain, with remaining parts taken from reference TRBV5-1 and TRBJ1-6, reads KAGVTQTPRYLIKTRGQQVTLSCSPISGHRSVSWYQQTPGQGLQFLFEYFSETQRNKGNFPGRFSGRQFSNSRSEMNVSTLELGDSALYLCASSHRSGYNSPLHFGNGTRLTVT.

The chain has TRBV6-2 or TRBV6-3 and TRBJ1-5, with D maybe TRBD1 (5 bases). This CDR3 is built from 14 residues. The germline V gene encodes CDR1 MNHEY and CDR2 SVGEGT. Trimming took off 4 bases at V and 6 bases at J, with 13 bases between the two ends. The CDR3, as DNA: TGTGCCAGCAGTTTCGCAGGGTTTGGTCAGCCCCAGCATTTT. Translating it yields CASSFAGFGQPQHF.

The CDR3 spells CASSPAGTGKNEQFF. Written as DNA, the CDR3 is TGTGCCAGTAGTCCAGCTGGGACAGGGAAAAATGAGCAGTTCTTC. V and J are TRBV19 and TRBJ2-1; TRBD1 aligns across 9 bases. The V and J ends lost 5 bases and 7 bases, in that order; junction bases with no gene match: 9. Germline CDR1 and CDR2: LNHDA and SQIVND (reference sequence). There are 15 residues in the CDR3.

This clone was counted a single time. Here the CDR3 reads CASSSRGQANAEAFF. The CDR3 DNA reads TGTGCCAGCAGTAGCAGGGGGCAGGCTAATGCTGAAGCTTTCTTT. V usage is TRBV28 and J usage is TRBJ1-1; TRBD1 agrees at 8 bases. The germline V gene has CDR1 MDHEN and CDR2 SYDVKM. Trimming took 5 bases from V and 6 from J; bases not matched to a gene: 11. This CDR3 spans 15 amino acids.

The chain combines TRBV5-1 with TRBJ2-7, with D possibly being TRBD1 (6 bases). The germline V and J ends were trimmed by 4 bases and 2 bases, with 7 bases remaining between them. The CDR3 has 12 amino acids. Germline-derived CDR1 and CDR2 are SGHRS and YFSETQ. CDR3 nucleotide sequence: TGCGCCAGCAGCAAGGGGGCCTACGAGCAGTACTTC. Protein sequence: CASSKGAYEQYF.

This chain links TRBV5-1 with TRBJ1-1; 12 nucleotides agree with TRBD1. CDR3 length: 18 residues. V dropped 3 bases and J dropped 5; count of bases not matched to a gene: 14. From germline, CDR1 is SGHRS and CDR2 YFSETQ. The CDR3 DNA reads as TGCGCCAGCAGCTCGACTCCCGGGACAGGGGGCCGGAGTACTGAAGCTTTCTTT. Its translation: CASSSTPGTGGRSTEAFF.

This clone was counted a single time. J is TRBJ2-2 and V is TRBV5-6; possibly TRBD2 for D (6 bases). This CDR3 is 15 amino acids long. Trimming took off 5 bases at V and 1 base at J, with 12 bases between the two ends. CDR1 SGHDT and CDR2 YYEEEE come from the germline V gene. This chain's CDR3 is CASRRWGVNTGELFF. Written as DNA, the CDR3 is TGTGCCAGCAGGCGGTGGGGGGTGAACACCGGGGAGCTGTTTTTT.

The rearrangement joins TRBV7-9 to TRBJ2-1; D gene unclear. The CDR3 length is 15 residues. Germline CDR1 SEHNR, CDR2 FQNEAQ (reference sequence). V gave up 5 bases and J gave up 5 bases, with 16 bases separating them. As DNA, the CDR3 is TGTGCCAGCAGCACACGACTCGACGGAAACAATGAGCAGTTCTTC. Translating it yields CASSTRLDGNNEQFF.

The genes are TRBV18 and TRBJ1-4; no clear D. Germline CDR1 reads KGHSH; CDR2 reads LQKENI. V lost 3 bases and J lost 10, with 12 bases in between. CDR3 size: 13 residues. CDR3 residues: CASSPAPRGKLFF. Written as DNA, the CDR3 is TGTGCCAGCTCACCCGCCCCCAGAGGAAAACTGTTTTTT.

V usage is TRBV7-9 and J usage is TRBJ2-3; D is possibly TRBD1 (6 bases). The V end lost 1 base, the J end lost 0 bases, and 11 bases lay between the germline ends. The length of the CDR3 is 16 residues. CDR1 is SEHNR and CDR2 is FQNEAQ in the germline V gene (reference sequence). CDR3 bases: TGTGCCAGCAGCTTAGAGGGGACAACTAGCACAGATACGCAGTATTTT. As protein: CASSLEGTTSTDTQYF. The entire variable domain, with the rest obtained from reference TRBV7-9 and TRBJ2-3, is as follows: DTGVSQNPRHKITKRGQNVTFRCDPISEHNRLYWYRQTLGQGPEFLTYFQNEAQLEKSRLLSDRFSAERPKGSFSTLEIQRTEQGDSAMYLCASSLEGTTSTDTQYFGPGTRLTVL.

The J gene is TRBJ2-2, the V gene TRBV25-1; 7 nucleotides align to TRBD2. V was clipped by 5 bases and J by 6 bases; unmatched bases: 12. The CDR3 consists of 16 residues. CDR1 is MGHDK, CDR2 SYGVNS, per germline. The CDR3 bases are TGTGCCAGCAGTAACCGATGGGGGGGGTCCCCCGGGGAGCTGTTTTTT. Its protein product is CASSNRWGGSPGELFF.

The chain employs TRBV30 and TRBJ1-4; a possible D gene is TRBD1 (5 bases). V dropped 4 bases and J dropped 2 bases, with 11 bases sitting between them. Germline values: CDR1 GTSNPN, CDR2 SVGIG (reference sequence). This CDR3 contains 14 residues. This CDR3 is CAWKGWGTNEKLFF. For the CDR3, the DNA is TGTGCCTGGAAAGGATGGGGCACTAATGAAAAACTGTTTTTT.

This chain uses TRBV7-9 with TRBJ2-7; D perhaps matches TRBD1 (5 bases). Germline CDR1 reads SEHNR; CDR2 reads FQNEAQ (reference sequence). V was cut by 2 bases and J by 5 bases, with 13 bases left in between. CDR3 length: 14 amino acids. CDR3 in amino acids: CASSLQGNGDEQYF. CDR3 bases: TGTGCCAGCAGCTTACAGGGCAACGGCGACGAGCAGTACTTC.

This chain joins TRBV7-6 and TRBJ2-2; tentative D call: TRBD1 (5 bases). Looked up from germline, CDR1 is SGHVS and CDR2 is FNYEAQ. The V and J ends lost 5 bases and 2 bases respectively, with 12 bases between them. This CDR3 is built from 15 residues. Written as DNA, the CDR3 is TGTGCCAGCAGCCCCTGGGGCGGAAACACCGGGGAGCTGTTTTTT. It specifies CASSPWGGNTGELFF. Using reference TRBV7-6 and TRBJ2-2 for the parts outside the CDR3, the full variable domain is GAGVSQSPRYKVTKRGQDVALRCDPISGHVSLYWYRQALGQGPEFLTYFNYEAQQDKSGLPNDRFSAERPEGSISTLTIQRTEQRDSAMYRCASSPWGGNTGELFFGEGSRLTVL.

This chain joins TRBV3-1 (or the pseudogene TRBV3-2) and TRBJ2-5; 8 nucleotides align to TRBD1. Germline CDR1 LGHDT, CDR2 YNNKEL (reference sequence). V shed 4 bases and J 7 bases; nucleotides not matched to a gene: 8. The CDR3 is made up of 14 amino acids. The CDR3 DNA is TGTGCCAGCAGCCTCGGGACAGGTCCAGGGACCCAGTACTTC. Encoded protein: CASSLGTGPGTQYF.

This clone was detected only once. The V and J genes are TRBV15 and TRBJ2-1, with D perhaps matching TRBD2 (6 bases). V lost 3 bases, J lost 8 bases, and 17 bases lay in between. Per germline, CDR1 LNHNV and CDR2 YYDKDF (reference sequence). The CDR3 spans 15 residues. CDR3 sequence (DNA): TGTGCCACCAGCAGTGATAGCGGCGGTTTACATGAGCAGTTCTTC. Encoded protein: CATSSDSGGLHEQFF.

V and J are TRBV7-2 and TRBJ2-3; D remains ambiguous. The germline V gene has CDR1 SGHTA and CDR2 FQGNSA. Trimming cost V 2 bases and J 0 bases, with 15 bases left between them. The CDR3 length is 17 residues. The CDR3 region is CASSLIVGSLSTDTQYF. CDR3 coding DNA: TGTGCCAGCAGCTTAATCGTGGGCTCTCTTAGCACAGATACGCAGTATTTT. Using reference TRBV7-2 and TRBJ2-3 for the parts outside the CDR3, the full variable domain is GAGVSQSPSNKVTEKGKDVELRCDPISGHTALYWYRQSLGQGLEFLIYFQGNSAPDKSGLPSDRFSAERTGGSVSTLTIQRTQQEDSAVYLCASSLIVGSLSTDTQYFGPGTRLTVL.

The chain joins TRBV4-3 to TRBJ2-7; 12 bases align to TRBD2. The CDR3 has 17 residues. The V and J ends lost 1 base and 2 bases, in that order; junction bases with no gene match: 6. Germline lookup yields CDR1 LGHNA and CDR2 YSLEER. The CDR3: CASSQGLSSGGAYEQYF. DNA for the CDR3: TGCGCCAGCAGCCAAGGGTTATCTAGCGGGGGGGCCTACGAGCAGTACTTC.

This chain links TRBV6-5 with TRBJ1-2; TRBD1 aligns across 11 bases. The junction had 7 bases not matched to a gene; V was cut back by 6 bases and J by 7 bases. The CDR3 has 14 residues. Germline loops: CDR1 MNHEY, CDR2 SVGAGI. CDR3 coding DNA: TGTGCCAGCAGACAAACGGGGACAGGGGGTGGCTACACCTTC. This gives the protein CASRQTGTGGGYTF.

The chain carries TRBV6-5 and TRBJ2-7; TRBD1 matches 9 bases. From germline, CDR1 is MNHEY and CDR2 SVGAGI. CDR3 size: 15 residues. V lost 0 bases, J lost 4 bases, and 4 bases stayed unmatched. CDR3 DNA sequence: TGTGCCAGCAGTTACTCGTACAGGGGGCTATACGAGCAGTACTTC. Its translation: CASSYSYRGLYEQYF.